The 20 T cell receptor beta chains presented below share a single source sample, sequenced in a study of blood T cells in healthy people across ages. Alongside a J-beta primer mix, a sample-barcoded 5' primer served in a second PCR lasting about 7 to 12 cycles. TCRdb re-derived calls from the 5' RACE reads in MiXCR, one entry per CDR3 protein. Here the sample spans approximately 900,000 distinct CDR3 sequences, around 29% being singletons. The same sample was also studied in work on T cells of mothers and their children.

What was sequenced was blood. These receptors were taken from a woman in her thirties or forties in good health.

This clonotype has at least ten counts. This sequence joins TRBV27 and TRBJ2-7, with a tentative D call TRBD1 (5 bases). CDR3 length equals 14 residues. Germline values: CDR1 MNHEY, CDR2 SMNVEV (reference sequence). V was cut by 3 bases and J by 2 bases, with 11 bases left in between. DNA of the CDR3: TGTGCCAGCAGTTTTTTGTCAGGGCCCTACGAGCAGTACTTC. This translates into CASSFLSGPYEQYF.

The chain employs TRBV6-5 and TRBJ2-3; 7 bases match TRBD1. This CDR3 has 12 amino acids. The J segment lost 5 bases and the V segment lost 11 bases, leaving 7 bases of the junction unmatched. Germline-derived CDR1 and CDR2 are MNHEY and SVGAGI. The CDR3 here is CAARGPGDTQYF. In nucleotides, the CDR3 is TGTGCCGCTAGGGGGCCGGGAGATACGCAGTATTTT.

The chain employs TRBV6-2 or TRBV6-3 and TRBJ2-1; D gene ambiguous. CDR3 length: 15 residues. V gave up 6 bases and J gave up 5 bases, with 17 bases separating them. Germline CDR1 and CDR2: MNHEY and SVGEGT. The CDR3 nucleotides are TGTGCCAGCAGCCGATTCAGCTCCCCCCACAATGAGCAGTTCTTC. Its translation is CASSRFSSPHNEQFF.

V and J are TRBV7-3 and TRBJ2-4, with D tentatively TRBD1 (6 bases). The germline V gene has CDR1 SGHTA and CDR2 FQGTGA. V lost 5 bases and J lost 1, with 15 bases in between. The CDR3 extends over 16 amino acids. The CDR3 protein is CASSPGQILAKNIQYF. Here the CDR3 DNA reads TGTGCCAGCAGCCCCGGACAGATTCTGGCCAAAAACATTCAGTACTTC.

There are a few counts of this clonotype. V and J are TRBV9 and TRBJ2-7; D might be TRBD1 (5 bases). Per germline, CDR1 SGDLS and CDR2 YYNGEE. This CDR3 has 13 residues. V was shortened by 3 bases and J by 6 bases, with 13 bases between the two germline ends. This CDR3 is CASSADILSEQYF. In DNA form, the CDR3 reads TGTGCCAGCAGCGCGGACATCCTGTCCGAGCAGTACTTC.

About this clonotype: This may arise from a read error, as a much more abundant clone is one base away. V is TRBV4-3 and J is TRBJ1-4; 7 bases are a match to TRBD1. CDR1 and CDR2 from the germline V gene are LGHNA and YSLEER. This CDR3 is built from 16 residues. Germline trimming cut 3 bases from V and 4 bases from J; bases unmatched to any gene: 8. Written as DNA, the CDR3 is TGCGCCAGCAGCCACGAGCCGCGGGACAGTAATGAAAAACTGTTTTTT. This gives the protein CASSHEPRDSNEKLFF.

The CDR3, as DNA: TGTGCCAGCAGCCCCTTGAGGGGCGGCAGGACAGGGGGTTCCGGGGAGCTGTTTTTT. Encoded protein: CASSPLRGGRTGGSGELFF. The V and J genes are TRBV5-6 and TRBJ2-2; 10 bases are a match to TRBD1. Trimming at V came to 4 bases and at J to 6 bases, leaving 18 bases not matched to a gene. Germline V gene lookup returns CDR1 SGHDT and CDR2 YYEEEE. The CDR3 is 19 amino acids.

The rearrangement links TRBV5-1 to TRBJ2-7; TRBD1 matches at 8 bases. V shed 4 bases and J 6 bases; nucleotides not matched to a gene: 12. The CDR3 contains 15 residues. CDR1 and CDR2 from the germline V gene are SGHRS and YFSETQ. The CDR3 region has the DNA TGCGCCAGCAGCCAGGGACAGGCGCCGGGAGCCGAGCAGTACTTC. This gives the protein CASSQGQAPGAEQYF.

This clonotype has ten or more counts. In DNA form, the CDR3 reads TGTGCCAGCAGCCAAGATTACAGGGCCTACGAGCAGTACTTC. Translating gives CASSQDYRAYEQYF. This chain links TRBV3-1 with TRBJ2-7; tentative D call: TRBD1 (6 bases). In germline, CDR1 is LGHDT, CDR2 YNNKEL (reference sequence). Trimming shortened V by 0 bases and J by 2 bases, and 8 bases separated the two germline ends. The CDR3 runs 14 residues.

This clonotype was observed a few times. The chain carries TRBV7-9 and TRBJ2-4, with 12 bases identical to TRBD2. The DNA end is a closer match to TRBJ2-5, so the J assignment may be wrong. This CDR3 has 14 residues. The germline V gene has CDR1 SEHNR and CDR2 FQNEAQ (reference sequence). The CDR3 loop is CASGLAGTSETQYF. The DNA of the CDR3 is TGTGCCAGTGGACTAGCGGGAACCTCGGAGACCCAGTACTTC.

This clonotype has only a few counts. The V call is TRBV7-2, the J call TRBJ1-6; 7 bases agree with TRBD1. CDR1 is SGHTA and CDR2 is FQGNSA in the germline V gene. The CDR3 runs 17 residues. Trimming cost V 5 bases and J 6 bases; bases outside gene matches: 13. The CDR3 nucleotides are TGTGCCAGCAGCCCGGGGCGACGGGCAGGGGGTAATTCACCCCTCCACTTT. Encoded protein: CASSPGRRAGGNSPLHF.

This clonotype has more than one count but fewer than ten. The junction and the germline gene differ at one end; a read error may be behind it. This chain connects TRBV2 to TRBJ2-1; tentatively, D is TRBD1 (5 bases). Looked up from germline, CDR1 is SNHLY and CDR2 is FYNNEI. This CDR3 spans 15 amino acids. This CDR3 reads CASRMGPSSHNEQFF. CDR3 nucleotides: TGTGCCAGCAGGATGGGGCCAAGCTCCCACAATGAGCAGTTCTTC.

J is TRBJ2-4 and V is TRBV29-1; tentative D call: TRBD1 (5 bases). The CDR3 has 17 residues. The germline V gene has CDR1 SQVTM and CDR2 ANQGSEA. V shed 0 bases and J shed 0 bases, with 15 bases lying between them. The CDR3 DNA reads as TGCAGCGTTGAAGATCTTGATTGGACACTAGCCAAAAACATTCAGTACTTC. The encoded protein is CSVEDLDWTLAKNIQYF.

This clonotype was recorded many times. The chain carries TRBV24-1 and TRBJ1-2; 8 nucleotides line up with TRBD1. The junction had 7 bases not matched to a gene; V was cut back by 4 bases and J by 7 bases. The germline V gene has CDR1 KGHDR and CDR2 SFDVKD. The CDR3 has 14 amino acids. CDR3 bases: TGTGCCACCAGTGACACGGGACAGGTTGCTGGCTACACCTTC. It translates to CATSDTGQVAGYTF.

CDR3 in amino acids: CASSPRPQGWQFF. CDR3 nucleotide sequence: TGTGCCAGCAGTCCGCGCCCACAGGGTTGGCAGTTCTTC. V usage is TRBV28 and J usage is TRBJ2-1; possibly TRBD1 for D (6 bases). V was pared by 5 bases and J by 12 bases, with 17 bases between. CDR1 and CDR2 from the germline V gene are MDHEN and SYDVKM. The CDR3 is 13 residues long.

This clonotype was found once. Sequence at one end of the junction differs from germline and may be a read error. The rearrangement links TRBV20-1 to TRBJ1-2; no reliable D call. Germline V gene lookup returns CDR1 DFQATT and CDR2 SNEGSKA (reference sequence). This CDR3 has 14 residues. This CDR3 reads CSAREATTAYGHTF. In DNA, the CDR3 is TGCAGTGCTAGAGAGGCGACTACAGCTTATGGCCACACCTTC.

This clonotype was detected ten times or more. As DNA, the CDR3 is TGTGCCAGCTCACCGGCAGGGTCGGAGACCCAGTACTTC. Translation gives CASSPAGSETQYF. V and J are TRBV18 and TRBJ2-5; a possible D gene is TRBD1 (5 bases). Trimming cost V 3 bases and J 5 bases, with 10 bases left between them. The CDR3 length is 13 residues. Germline V CDR1 and CDR2: KGHSH, LQKENI.

CDR3 protein: CASSFGGPTMQYF. The CDR3 bases are TGTGCCAGCAGCTTTGGGGGACCTACGATGCAGTACTTC. This chain uses TRBV13 with TRBJ2-7, with D perhaps TRBD1 or TRBD2 (5 bases each). V lost 3 bases and J 9 bases, leaving 15 bases between the germline ends. This CDR3 spans 13 amino acids. Germline V gene sequence: CDR1 PRHDT, CDR2 FYEKMQ (reference sequence).

Regarding this clonotype: This could be a read error, since a much larger clone is one nucleotide away. The chain is built from TRBV5-1 and TRBJ2-4; D tentatively fits TRBD1 or TRBD2 (6 bases each). This CDR3 is 15 amino acids long. Germline CDR1 and CDR2: SGHRS and YFSETQ. The CDR3 DNA reads TGCGCCAGCAGCTGGGGACACGCGGAGGGAAACATTAAGTACTTC. It is translated as CASSWGHAEGNIKYF. Looking up the rest from reference TRBV5-1 and TRBJ2-4 gives the full variable domain: KAGVTQTPRYLIKTRGQQVTLSCSPISGHRSVSWYQQTPGQGLQFLFEYFSETQRNKGNFPGRFSGRQFSNSRSEMNVSTLELGDSALYLCASSWGHAEGNIKYFGAGTRLSVL.

This chain uses TRBV7-2 with TRBJ2-5; 10 nucleotides agree with TRBD2. The CDR3 consists of 16 residues. V lost 2 bases, J lost 0 bases, and 3 bases stayed unmatched. The germline CDR1 and CDR2 sequences are SGHTA and FQGNSA. CDR3 sequence: CASSLTSGMYQETQYF. The DNA of the CDR3 is TGTGCCAGCAGCTTAACTAGCGGGATGTACCAAGAGACCCAGTACTTC.